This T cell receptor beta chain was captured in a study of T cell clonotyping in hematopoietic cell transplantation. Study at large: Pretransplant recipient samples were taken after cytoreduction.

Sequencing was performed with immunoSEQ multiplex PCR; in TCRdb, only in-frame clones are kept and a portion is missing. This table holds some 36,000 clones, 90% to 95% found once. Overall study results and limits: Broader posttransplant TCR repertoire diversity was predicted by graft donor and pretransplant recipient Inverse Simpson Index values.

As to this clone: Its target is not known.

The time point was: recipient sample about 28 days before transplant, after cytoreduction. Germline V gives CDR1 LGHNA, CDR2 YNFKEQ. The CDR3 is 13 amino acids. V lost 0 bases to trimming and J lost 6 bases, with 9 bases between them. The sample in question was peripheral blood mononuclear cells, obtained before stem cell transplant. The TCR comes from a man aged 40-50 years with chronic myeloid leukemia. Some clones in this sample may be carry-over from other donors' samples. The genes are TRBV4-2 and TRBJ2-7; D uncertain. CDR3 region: CASSQEGYLEQYF. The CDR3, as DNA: TGTGCCAGCAGCCAAGAAGGCTACCTCGAGCAGTACTTC.